This TCR beta chain was recorded in a study of monozygotic twins with inflammatory bowel disease. General study findings and limits: IBD-affected twins scored below their healthy co-twins in TCRbeta diversity (inverse Simpson). Patient-specific immunosuppressive treatments may have made repertoires more variable.

Germline V lookup: CDR1 SEHNR, CDR2 FQNEAQ (reference sequence). This CDR3 has 13 amino acids. Template switching appended UMIs that held a 6-nucleotide sample barcode. TCRdb reprocessed the 5' RACE reads and reports one entry per CDR3 protein, with no DNA. The data include some 150,000 distinct CDR3 sequences; the top ten clones carry roughly 7%. About this clonotype: As yet, its antigen is unknown.

Sequenced: blood. This clonotype originated in a human donor with ulcerative colitis or Crohn's disease, or a healthy co-twin of an affected twin (not recorded which). The gene calls are TRBV7-9 and TRBJ2-2; TCRdb outputs TRBD2, but without DNA this stays unchecked. The chain's CDR3 is CASSLRETGELFF.